The 7 T cell receptor beta chains listed next were all sequenced from one sample in a study of prognosis after radiotherapy for stage I lung cancer. The genomic DNA TCR beta CDR3 region underwent two rounds of multiplex PCR. First-round PCR, the initial amplification, used primers specific to each TRBV and TRBJ gene. Using its own MiXCR run on the multiplex PCR reads, TCRdb lists one record per CDR3 protein. This sample has around 30,000 distinct CDR3 sequences; around 30% occur once, and the top ten carry 25% to 30%. The sample was PBMCs, taken before or after stereotactic body radiation therapy (not recorded which). The source of these receptors is a donor older than 45 with non-small cell lung cancer.

This clonotype showed up many times. The V gene is TRBV19, the J gene TRBJ1-5; TRBD1 matches 7 bases. Germline assignment: CDR1 LNHDA and CDR2 SQIVND (reference sequence). This CDR3 region has 16 residues. V lost 4 bases and J lost 7; bases outside the gene matches: 13. The CDR3 region has the DNA TGTGCCAGTAGTACCATAACAGGGGACGAAAAACAGCCCCAGCATTTT. This encodes CASSTITGDEKQPQHF.

This clonotype was recorded many times. The CDR3 loop reads CATSIGGVGANVLTF. As DNA, the CDR3 is TGTGCCACCAGCATAGGGGGGGTTGGGGCCAACGTCCTGACTTTC. The rearrangement uses TRBV15 and TRBJ2-6, with a weak D call TRBD2 (7 bases). In germline, CDR1 is LNHNV, CDR2 YYDKDF (reference sequence). The CDR3 totals 15 residues. Trimming took off 4 bases at V and 3 bases at J, with 10 bases between the two ends.

This clonotype was recorded only once. A far larger clone lies a single base away; this is likely a read error. The chain links TRBV6-9 to TRBJ2-7; D is unresolved. The germline V and J ends were trimmed by 4 bases and 10 bases, with 14 bases remaining between them. The CDR3 loop spans 12 amino acids. Germline V CDR1 and CDR2: MNHGY, SVAAGI. The CDR3 nucleotides are TGTGCCAGCAGTTCCCCCCCGGCCGATCAGTACTTC. Its protein product is CASSSPPADQYF.

This clonotype has just one count. V is TRBV20-1 and J is TRBJ2-7; no definite D call. The CDR3 consists of 14 residues. Germline lookup yields CDR1 DFQATT and CDR2 SNEGSKA (reference sequence). The CDR3 bases are TGCAGCTTATCAGGTTGGCAGAGTACATACGAGCAGTACTTC. As protein: CSLSGWQSTYEQYF.

This clonotype has at least ten counts. V gene TRBV3-1 combines with J gene TRBJ2-2; D possibly corresponds to TRBD1 (6 bases). The V gene's germline CDR1 is LGHDT and CDR2 YNNKEL (reference sequence). V lost 2 bases and J 7 bases, leaving 20 bases between the germline ends. This CDR3 comprises 17 residues. CDR3 region: CASSQIGARGRFGELFF. As DNA, the CDR3 is TGTGCCAGCAGCCAAATTGGGGCCAGGGGTCGGTTCGGGGAGCTGTTTTTT.

In this sample, this clonotype turned up many times. One end of the junction is discordant with germline, which a read error may explain. The chain links TRBV20-1 to TRBJ2-7; D might be TRBD2 (6 bases). Germline V lookup: CDR1 DFQATT, CDR2 SNEGSKA (reference sequence). The CDR3 loop spans 11 amino acids. CDR3 amino acids: CSARDDDGSTF. In DNA form, the CDR3 reads TGCAGTGCTAGAGATGATGACGGGAGCACCTTC.

This clonotype was detected ten times or more. The CDR3 here is CAWSVRTGELFF. The CDR3 DNA reads TGTGCCTGGAGTGTTCGTACCGGGGAGCTGTTTTTT. The chain recombines TRBV30 with TRBJ2-2; no definite D call. Germline V gene lookup returns CDR1 GTSNPN and CDR2 SVGIG (reference sequence). Trimming cost V 0 bases and J 5 bases, with 4 bases left between them. This CDR3 comprises 12 residues.